This TCR beta chain originates from a study of T cell responses to AZD1222 COVID-19 vaccine. Across the study: Whether given at about 4 or about 12 weeks, second doses were pooled. Study-wide results and limits: Among vaccine-associated CD4 TCRs, coverage spanned spike, with dominance at 160-218 and 743-854. As reported, nearly half of all spike-specific TCRs target variant regions that are unmutated.

As concerns this clone: What it binds is not known.

Profiled with immunoSEQ multiplex PCR; TCRdb holds only in-frame clones, not every one. The profile shows about 84,000 clones, around 87% of them singletons. V dropped 5 bases and J dropped 8; count of bases not matched to a gene: 2. Germline lookup yields CDR1 LNHDA and CDR2 SQIVND (reference sequence). This CDR3 spans 13 amino acids. Material: peripheral blood, obtained on day 0 of AZD1222 vaccination. The chain recombines TRBV19 with TRBJ2-3, with 12 positions matching TRBD2. The source is an adult in good health. CDR3 DNA sequence: TGTGCCAGTAGTGTGACTAGCGGGAGTACGCAGTATTTT. It codes for CASSVTSGSTQYF.